One and the same sample provided the 7 T cell receptor beta chains below, sequenced in a study of cytomegalovirus exposure and HLA in healthy donors. The PCR contained 60 Vbeta and 13 Jbeta primers. Clones were read by immunoSEQ multiplex PCR, and TCRdb kept only the in-frame ones, dropping some. The sample spans about 99,000 clones; the ten largest clones claim roughly 3.5%. Sequences were obtained from PBMCs. The receptors come from a man between 35 and 55 years old in good health and CMV-seronegative.

This chain links TRBV28 with TRBJ2-1, with unresolved D. The CDR3 has 17 residues. V was clipped by 7 bases and J by 0 bases, with 19 bases between them. Germline assignment: CDR1 MDHEN and CDR2 SYDVKM. CDR3 residues: CASTQSPAANSYNEQFF. The CDR3 DNA follows: TGTGCCAGCACCCAATCCCCCGCGGCGAACTCCTACAATGAGCAGTTCTTC.

This chain uses TRBV5-1 with TRBJ2-7, with a weak D call TRBD1 (6 bases). Trimming removed 0 bases at V and 5 bases at J, with 18 bases between. CDR3 length equals 16 residues. Per germline, CDR1 SGHRS and CDR2 YFSETQ. The CDR3 bases are TGCGCCAGCAGCTTGGTGGGACACACTTTGTTCGACGAGCAGTACTTC. As protein: CASSLVGHTLFDEQYF.

V is TRBV7-9 and J is TRBJ2-2; 8 bases map to TRBD2. The germline V gene encodes CDR1 SEHNR and CDR2 FQNEAQ (reference sequence). The trim removed 8 bases at V and 0 bases at J, leaving 14 bases unmatched. This CDR3 spans 18 amino acids. CDR3 sequence reads: CASPLGPAGVTNTGELFF. The CDR3 DNA reads TGTGCCAGCCCCCTCGGGCCAGCGGGAGTCACGAACACCGGGGAGCTGTTTTTT.

The chain employs TRBV6-5 and TRBJ2-7, with 8 nucleotides matching TRBD2. Germline CDR1 MNHEY, CDR2 SVGAGI. CDR3 length: 15 amino acids. The V and J ends lost 0 bases and 3 bases, in that order; junction bases with no gene match: 4. CDR3 in amino acids: CASSYSREGGYEQYF. CDR3 bases: TGTGCCAGCAGTTACTCACGGGAGGGGGGCTACGAGCAGTACTTC.

The rearrangement uses TRBV28 and TRBJ2-7; TRBD1 is a possible D gene (5 bases). The CDR3 has 15 residues. V shed 5 bases and J shed 3 bases, with 17 bases lying between them. CDR1 is MDHEN, CDR2 SYDVKM, per germline. Written as DNA, the CDR3 is TGTGCCAGCAGTCCACGCCCAGGGAAGAGCTACGAGCAGTACTTC. Residues: CASSPRPGKSYEQYF.

The chain has TRBV28 and TRBJ2-7; D gene unclear. The germline V gene encodes CDR1 MDHEN and CDR2 SYDVKM. The V end lost 4 bases, the J end lost 7 bases, and 14 bases lay between the germline ends. The CDR3 runs to 13 residues. The CDR3 nucleotides are TGTGCCAGCAGTTCCACGATCGGTTTAGAGCAGTACTTC. The encoded protein is CASSSTIGLEQYF. The full variable domain, completed using reference TRBV28 and TRBJ2-7, is DVKVTQSSRYLVKRTGEKVFLECVQDMDHENMFWYRQDPGLGLRLIYFSYDVKMKEKGDIPEGYSVSREKKERFSLILESASTNQTSMYLCASSSTIGLEQYFGPGTRLTVT.

The chain employs TRBV6-1 and TRBJ1-1; D perhaps matches TRBD1 (5 bases). The V end lost 6 bases, the J end lost 5 bases, and 7 bases lay between the germline ends. The CDR3 is made up of 11 amino acids. Germline V lookup: CDR1 MNHNS, CDR2 SASEGT. The CDR3 bases are TGTGCCAGCAGACAGGTGACTGAAGCTTTCTTT. Translation: CASRQVTEAFF.